This entry is about one TCR beta chain. Antigen unknown. This record belongs to a study of radiation and T cells in renal cell carcinoma. Notes on the study in general: Only small tumor regions of around 1 g were sampled. Irradiated tumors held more dominant CDR3 motifs than control tumors. Compared with controls, irradiated tumors showed greater TCR clonality.

This sample's treatment: treatment-naive control, cytoreductive nephrectomy. Per germline, CDR1 SGHVS and CDR2 FQNEAQ. CDR3 size: 14 residues. V was pared by 5 bases and J by 8 bases, with 18 bases between. The data were produced by immunoSEQ multiplex PCR, yet TCRdb's version contains in-frame clones alone and is incomplete. In the table there are 20,000 to 30,000 clones, 55% to 75% of which are singletons. The sequence came from a man aged 35 to 55 with renal cell carcinoma. The rearrangement uses TRBV7-8 and TRBJ2-5; maybe TRBD1 (7 bases). The source material was tumor tissue, sampled from a patient whose treatment was nephrectomy without radiotherapy. CDR3 in amino acids: CASSGGTAQGTQYF. The CDR3 DNA follows: TGTGCCAGCAGCGGCGGGACAGCCCAAGGAACCCAGTACTTC. Filled out from reference TRBV7-8 and TRBJ2-5, the complete variable domain reads GAGVSQSPRYKVAKRGQDVALRCDPISGHVSLFWYQQALGQGPEFLTYFQNEAQLDKSGLPSDRFFAERPEGSVSTLKIQRTQQEDSAVYLCASSGGTAQGTQYFGPGTRLLVL.